This TCR beta chain appears in the sequencing data of a study of Graves' ophthalmopathy and Graves' hyperthyroidism. Study-wide points: With more than 60% sensitivity and roughly 72% specificity, the model predicted ophthalmopathy progression. In blood appeared most of the expanded thyroid clonotypes whose frequency exceeded 0.001.

Researchers turned away patients with other autoimmune diseases, uncontrolled infections, pregnancy or lactation. Thyroid ultrasound, orbital computed tomography, TRAb, serum thyroxine and clinical symptoms formed the basis of diagnosis. Researchers took RNA transcripts and amplified TCR beta CDR3 regions from them. After a first-round RT-PCR with HTBI primers, a second-round multiplex PCR was run. TCRdb independently ran MiXCR on the multiplex PCR reads; one entry per CDR3 protein. This table has hundreds of thousands of distinct CDR3 sequences, roughly 40% appearing once. This CDR3 region has 17 residues. The germline V gene has CDR1 SGHTA and CDR2 FQGNSA. V shed 5 bases and J shed 1 base, with 20 bases lying between them. For this clonotype: Its antigen remains unknown.

The chain has TRBV7-2 and TRBJ1-1, with a possible D match to TRBD1 (5 bases). This sequence originates from an adult man with Graves' ophthalmopathy. Sequencing was done on a sample of peripheral blood. CDR3 loop: CASSQPKVDGGNTEAFF. Here the CDR3 DNA reads TGTGCCAGCAGCCAACCTAAGGTTGACGGGGGGAACACTGAAGCTTTCTTT.